This T cell receptor beta chain was sequenced in a study of vaccination effects on CD4 cells after COVID-19. Study-level background: Median timing of post-vaccine samples was 72 days after the second dose. In culture with roughly 10 IU/ml IL-2 and about 9.7 ug/ml peptides, PBMC were grown at around 1.8 million per well.

It was after 10 days of culture that CD4+ T cells were isolated. Two doses of BNT162b2 or mRNA-1273 vaccine were administered to participants. Nucleocapsid antibodies stayed negative before and after vaccination, showing no earlier SARS-CoV-2 infection. On this clone itself: Its antigen remains unknown.

The germline CDR1 and CDR2 sequences are MNHEY and SVGAGI. The CDR3 consists of 14 residues. V lost 5 bases to trimming and J lost 5 bases; unmatched junction nucleotides: 6. TCRdb keeps only in-frame clones here, not all; method: immunoSEQ multiplex PCR. Counted here are 40,000 or so clones, around 70% occurring once; the ten biggest clones make up 9% to 10%. V usage is TRBV6-5 and J usage is TRBJ2-1, with 7 bases lining up with TRBD1. The sequence was collected from a human donor who received a COVID-19 vaccine. This sample comprised CD4+ T cells from PBMCs cultured without peptide, obtained after COVID-19 vaccination. CDR3 coding DNA: TGTGCCAGCAGTCGACAGGGAAGTGACAATGAGCAGTTCTTC. Its translation is CASSRQGSDNEQFF.